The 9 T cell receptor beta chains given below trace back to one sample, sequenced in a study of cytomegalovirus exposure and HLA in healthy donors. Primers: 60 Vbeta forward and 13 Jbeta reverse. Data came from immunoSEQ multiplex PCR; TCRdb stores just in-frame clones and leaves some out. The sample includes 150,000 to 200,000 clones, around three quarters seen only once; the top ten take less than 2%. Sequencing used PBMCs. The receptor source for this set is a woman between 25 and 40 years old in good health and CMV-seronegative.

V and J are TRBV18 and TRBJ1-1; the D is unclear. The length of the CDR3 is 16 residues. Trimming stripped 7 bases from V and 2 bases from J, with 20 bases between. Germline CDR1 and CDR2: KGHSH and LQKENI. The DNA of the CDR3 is TGTGCCAGCTTAGCGTTAATAGTACCTGATAACACTGAAGCTTTCTTT. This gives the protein CASLALIVPDNTEAFF.

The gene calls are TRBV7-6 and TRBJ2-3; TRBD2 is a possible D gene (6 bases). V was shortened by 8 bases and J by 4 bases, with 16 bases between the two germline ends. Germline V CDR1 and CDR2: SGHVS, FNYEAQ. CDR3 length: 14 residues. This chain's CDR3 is CASSETRHSDTQYF. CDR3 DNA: TGTGCCAGCTCAGAGACTAGACACTCAGATACGCAGTATTTT. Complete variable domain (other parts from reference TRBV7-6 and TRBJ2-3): GAGVSQSPRYKVTKRGQDVALRCDPISGHVSLYWYRQALGQGPEFLTYFNYEAQQDKSGLPNDRFSAERPEGSISTLTIQRTEQRDSAMYRCASSETRHSDTQYFGPGTRLTVL.

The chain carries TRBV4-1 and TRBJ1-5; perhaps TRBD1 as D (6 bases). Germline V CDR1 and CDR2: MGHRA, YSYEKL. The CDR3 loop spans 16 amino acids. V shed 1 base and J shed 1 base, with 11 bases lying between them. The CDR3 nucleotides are TGCGCCAGCAGCCAAGTATGGGGGGGCAGCAATCAGCCCCAGCATTTT. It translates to CASSQVWGGSNQPQHF.

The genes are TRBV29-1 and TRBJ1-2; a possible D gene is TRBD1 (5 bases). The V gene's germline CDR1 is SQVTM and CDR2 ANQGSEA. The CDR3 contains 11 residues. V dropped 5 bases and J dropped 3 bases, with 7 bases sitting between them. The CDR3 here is CSVRGDYGYTF. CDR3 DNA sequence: TGCAGCGTTCGGGGGGACTATGGCTACACCTTC.

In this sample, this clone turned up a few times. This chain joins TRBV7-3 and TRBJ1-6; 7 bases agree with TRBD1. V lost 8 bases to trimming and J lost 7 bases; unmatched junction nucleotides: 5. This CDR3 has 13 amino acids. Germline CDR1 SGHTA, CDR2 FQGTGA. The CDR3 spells CASGQGQNSPLHF. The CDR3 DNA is TGTGCCAGCGGCCAGGGACAGAATTCACCCCTCCACTTT. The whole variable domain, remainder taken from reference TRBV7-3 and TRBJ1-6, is GAGVSQTPSNKVTEKGKYVELRCDPISGHTALYWYRQSLGQGPEFLIYFQGTGAADDSGLPNDRFFAVRPEGSVSTLKIQRTERGDSAVYLCASGQGQNSPLHFGNGTRLTVT.

CDR3 residues: CASSEYAGLVGTGELFF. The CDR3 nucleotides read TGTGCCAGCAGTGAATACGCGGGACTAGTAGGCACCGGGGAGCTGTTTTTT. The gene calls are TRBV25-1 and TRBJ2-2, with 8 bases lining up with TRBD2. The CDR3 extends over 17 amino acids. Germline-derived CDR1 and CDR2 are MGHDK and SYGVNS. Losses at the gene ends were 0 bases for V and 4 bases for J; bases not matched to a gene: 7. The full variable domain, with the rest looked up from reference TRBV25-1 and TRBJ2-2, is EADIYQTPRYLVIGTGKKITLECSQTMGHDKMYWYQQDPGMELHLIHYSYGVNSTEKGDLSSESTVSRIRTEHFPLTLESARPSHTSQYLCASSEYAGLVGTGELFFGEGSRLTVL.

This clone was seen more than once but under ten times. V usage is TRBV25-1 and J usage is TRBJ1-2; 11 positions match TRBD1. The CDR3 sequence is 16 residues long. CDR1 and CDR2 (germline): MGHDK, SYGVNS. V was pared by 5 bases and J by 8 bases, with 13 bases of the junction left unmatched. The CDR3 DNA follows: TGTGCCAGCAGTCGTAGATATCCGGGACAGGGGGGCGGCTACACCTTC. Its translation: CASSRRYPGQGGGYTF.

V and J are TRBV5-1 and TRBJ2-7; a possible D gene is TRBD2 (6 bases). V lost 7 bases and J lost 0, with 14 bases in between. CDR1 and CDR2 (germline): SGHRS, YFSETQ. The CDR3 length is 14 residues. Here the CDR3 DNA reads TGCGCCAGCTCGATCCTAGCGTCCTCCTACGAGCAGTACTTC. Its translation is CASSILASSYEQYF.

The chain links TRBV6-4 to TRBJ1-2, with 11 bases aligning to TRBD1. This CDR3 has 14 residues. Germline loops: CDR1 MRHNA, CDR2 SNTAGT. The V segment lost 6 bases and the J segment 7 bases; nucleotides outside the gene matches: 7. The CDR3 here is CASRPDRGLGGYTF. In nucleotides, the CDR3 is TGTGCCAGCAGGCCGGACAGGGGGCTTGGTGGCTACACCTTC.